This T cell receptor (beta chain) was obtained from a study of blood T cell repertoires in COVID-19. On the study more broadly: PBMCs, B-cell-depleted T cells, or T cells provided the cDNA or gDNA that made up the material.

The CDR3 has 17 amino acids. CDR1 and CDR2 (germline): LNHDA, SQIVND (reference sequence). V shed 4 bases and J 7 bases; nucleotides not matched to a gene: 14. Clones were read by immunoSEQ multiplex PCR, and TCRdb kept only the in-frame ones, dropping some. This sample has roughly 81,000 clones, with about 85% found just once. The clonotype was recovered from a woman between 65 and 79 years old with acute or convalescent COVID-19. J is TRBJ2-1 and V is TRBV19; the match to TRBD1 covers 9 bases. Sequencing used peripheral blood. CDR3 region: CASSTSSGTGSRNEQFF. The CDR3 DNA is TGTGCCAGTAGTACCTCATCCGGGACAGGGTCAAGGAATGAGCAGTTCTTC.